The source of this T cell receptor beta chain is a study of T cells after yellow fever vaccination. A single record per CDR3 protein comes from TCRdb applying MiXCR to the 5' RACE reads. The sample lists just under 600,000 distinct CDR3 sequences, about 14% seen once, with over 12% in the top ten. This clonotype turned up a few times. V was trimmed by 4 bases and J by 5 bases, leaving 11 bases between them. Per the germline V gene, CDR1 is LGHNA and CDR2 is YNFKEQ. The length of the CDR3 is 14 residues. The source material was PBMCs, sampled on the day of the yellow fever booster vaccination. The TCR originated in a man aged 25-45 years who received the YFV17D yellow fever vaccine. This rearrangement joins TRBV4-2 to TRBJ2-2, with D possibly matching TRBD1 (5 bases). The CDR3 DNA is TGTGCCAGCAGCCCAAACCAGGGAACCGGGGAGCTGTTTTTT. Amino acids: CASSPNQGTGELFF.